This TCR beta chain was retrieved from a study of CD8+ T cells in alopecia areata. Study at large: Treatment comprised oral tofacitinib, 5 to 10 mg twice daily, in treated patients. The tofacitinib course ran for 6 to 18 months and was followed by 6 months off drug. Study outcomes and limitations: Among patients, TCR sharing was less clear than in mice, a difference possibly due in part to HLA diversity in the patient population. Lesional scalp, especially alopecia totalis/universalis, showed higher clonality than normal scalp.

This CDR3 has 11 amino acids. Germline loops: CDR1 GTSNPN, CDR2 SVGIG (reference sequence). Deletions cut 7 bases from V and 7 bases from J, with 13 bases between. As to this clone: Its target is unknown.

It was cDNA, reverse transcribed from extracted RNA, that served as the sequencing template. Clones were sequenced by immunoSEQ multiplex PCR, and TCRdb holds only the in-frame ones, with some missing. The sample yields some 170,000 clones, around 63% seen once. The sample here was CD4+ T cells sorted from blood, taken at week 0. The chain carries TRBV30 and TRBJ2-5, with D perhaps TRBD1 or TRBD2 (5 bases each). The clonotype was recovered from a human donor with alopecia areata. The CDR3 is CASGTSGTQYF. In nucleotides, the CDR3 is TGTGCCTCCGGGACGTCGGGGACCCAGTACTTC.